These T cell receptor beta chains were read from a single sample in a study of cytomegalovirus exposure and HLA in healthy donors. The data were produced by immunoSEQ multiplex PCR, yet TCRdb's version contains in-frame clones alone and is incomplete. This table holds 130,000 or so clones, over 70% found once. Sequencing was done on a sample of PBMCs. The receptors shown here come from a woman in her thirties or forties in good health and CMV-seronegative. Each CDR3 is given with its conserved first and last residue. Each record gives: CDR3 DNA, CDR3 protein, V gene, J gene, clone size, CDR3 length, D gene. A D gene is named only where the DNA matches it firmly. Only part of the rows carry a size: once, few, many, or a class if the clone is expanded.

cdr3_nt: TGTGCCAGTGGACAGGGTGGGAACACTGAAGCTTTCTTT
cdr3_aa: CASGQGGNTEAFF
v_call: TRBV7-2
j_call: TRBJ1-1
clone_size: -
cdr3_length: 13
d_call: TRBD1

cdr3_nt: TGTGCCAGCAGTTCTCCCCCGGAAGGGGCTGGTCAGCCCCAGCATTTT
cdr3_aa: CASSSPPEGAGQPQHF
v_call: TRBV28
j_call: TRBJ1-5
clone_size: -
cdr3_length: 16
d_call: -

cdr3_nt: TGTGCCAGCAGCTTAGTGGCGGGGCCCCCTTACAATGAGCAGTTCTTC
cdr3_aa: CASSLVAGPPYNEQFF
v_call: TRBV7-9
j_call: TRBJ2-1
clone_size: -
cdr3_length: 16
d_call: -

cdr3_nt: TGCGCCAGCAGCCGACTAGCGGGGGGCTTGCTGATTGGGTCAGGTTACAATGAGCAGTTCTTC
cdr3_aa: CASSRLAGGLLIGSGYNEQFF
v_call: TRBV4-3
j_call: TRBJ2-1
clone_size: -
cdr3_length: 21
d_call: TRBD2

cdr3_nt: TGCAGCGTTGGCGGGGTAGATGGCTACACCTTC
cdr3_aa: CSVGGVDGYTF
v_call: TRBV29-1
j_call: TRBJ1-2
clone_size: -
cdr3_length: 11
d_call: -

cdr3_nt: TGTGCCAGCAGCTTAGCCCGGACAGGGAGGAGGTCAGATACGCAGTATTTT
cdr3_aa: CASSLARTGRRSDTQYF
v_call: TRBV7-2
j_call: TRBJ2-3
clone_size: -
cdr3_length: 17
d_call: TRBD1

cdr3_nt: TGTGCCAGCAGGGTACTAGCGGGGAAAGATACGCAGTATTTT
cdr3_aa: CASRVLAGKDTQYF
v_call: TRBV7-8
j_call: TRBJ2-3
clone_size: -
cdr3_length: 14
d_call: TRBD2

cdr3_nt: TGTGCCAGCAGCTTGGCCGGAACAGGGAACACTGAAGCTTTCTTT
cdr3_aa: CASSLAGTGNTEAFF
v_call: TRBV5-4
j_call: TRBJ1-1
clone_size: -
cdr3_length: 15
d_call: -

cdr3_nt: TGTGCCTCCTGGCGGGGCGGGGGAACAGATACGCAGTATTTT
cdr3_aa: CASWRGGGTDTQYF
v_call: TRBV7-9
j_call: TRBJ2-3
clone_size: -
cdr3_length: 14
d_call: TRBD2

cdr3_nt: TGCGCCAGCAGCTTGGGGGGACAGGGGGATGGCTACACCTTC
cdr3_aa: CASSLGGQGDGYTF
v_call: TRBV5-1
j_call: TRBJ1-2
clone_size: few
cdr3_length: 14
d_call: TRBD1

cdr3_nt: TGCGCCAGCAGCTTTGAAGGGGGTAGCAATCAGCCCCAGCATTTT
cdr3_aa: CASSFEGGSNQPQHF
v_call: TRBV5-1
j_call: TRBJ1-5
clone_size: -
cdr3_length: 15
d_call: -

cdr3_nt: TGTGCCAGCAGCTTCGGCCAGGGTAGGAACACTGAAGCTTTCTTT
cdr3_aa: CASSFGQGRNTEAFF
v_call: TRBV5-6
j_call: TRBJ1-1
clone_size: -
cdr3_length: 15
d_call: -

cdr3_nt: TGCAGCGTTGAAGATCCTGGTGTGAGCTTCCAAGAGACCCAGTACTTC
cdr3_aa: CSVEDPGVSFQETQYF
v_call: TRBV29-1
j_call: TRBJ2-5
clone_size: -
cdr3_length: 16
d_call: -

cdr3_nt: TGTGCCAGTAGAAGCTTGGCAGGGAAAACCGGGGAGCTGTTTTTT
cdr3_aa: CASRSLAGKTGELFF
v_call: TRBV19
j_call: TRBJ2-2
clone_size: -
cdr3_length: 15
d_call: -

cdr3_nt: TGTGCCAGCAGCCCGCGGACTAGCGGGGGCTACAATGAGCAGTTCTTC
cdr3_aa: CASSPRTSGGYNEQFF
v_call: TRBV28
j_call: TRBJ2-1
clone_size: -
cdr3_length: 16
d_call: TRBD2

cdr3_nt: TGCGCCAGCAGCCAAGACAGGGGTAGCTCCTACGAGCAGTACTTC
cdr3_aa: CASSQDRGSSYEQYF
v_call: TRBV4-3
j_call: TRBJ2-7
clone_size: few
cdr3_length: 15
d_call: -

cdr3_nt: TGTGCCAGCAGTCGACTAGCGCGAGGATCAGATACGCAGTATTTT
cdr3_aa: CASSRLARGSDTQYF
v_call: TRBV27
j_call: TRBJ2-3
clone_size: -
cdr3_length: 15
d_call: TRBD2

cdr3_nt: TGTGCCAGCAGCCGCCCGGAGGGCAGGGTGGATTCACCCCTCCACTTT
cdr3_aa: CASSRPEGRVDSPLHF
v_call: TRBV4-2
j_call: TRBJ1-6
clone_size: -
cdr3_length: 16
d_call: -

cdr3_nt: TGCGCCAGCAGCTGGCAGCGGAACACAGATACGCAGTATTTT
cdr3_aa: CASSWQRNTDTQYF
v_call: TRBV5-1
j_call: TRBJ2-3
clone_size: once
cdr3_length: 14
d_call: -

cdr3_nt: TGTGCCAGCAGCGTAGCGTCCCGTTACACCGGGGAGCTGTTTTTT
cdr3_aa: CASSVASRYTGELFF
v_call: TRBV9
j_call: TRBJ2-2
clone_size: -
cdr3_length: 15
d_call: -

cdr3_nt: TGTGCCAGCAGCTTGGAGGGGCTAAGAAACAATGAGCAGTTCTTC
cdr3_aa: CASSLEGLRNNEQFF
v_call: TRBV5-4
j_call: TRBJ2-1
clone_size: -
cdr3_length: 15
d_call: -

cdr3_nt: TGTGCCAGCAGTCGCACGGGGACAGCGAACACTGAAGCTTTCTTT
cdr3_aa: CASSRTGTANTEAFF
v_call: TRBV6-5
j_call: TRBJ1-1
clone_size: -
cdr3_length: 15
d_call: TRBD1

cdr3_nt: TGTGCCAGCAGCACCGGGACAGGTTCCTATGGCTACACCTTC
cdr3_aa: CASSTGTGSYGYTF
v_call: TRBV28
j_call: TRBJ1-2
clone_size: -
cdr3_length: 14
d_call: TRBD1

cdr3_nt: TGTGCCAGCTTTATACAATTGAACACTGAAGCTTTCTTT
cdr3_aa: CASFIQLNTEAFF
v_call: TRBV6-1
j_call: TRBJ1-1
clone_size: -
cdr3_length: 13
d_call: -